This T cell receptor (beta chain) was profiled in a study of radiation and T cells in renal cell carcinoma. TCRdb keeps only in-frame clones here, not all; method: immunoSEQ multiplex PCR. There are more than 120,000 clones in the sample; around 88% occur only once, and roughly 17% lies in the top ten. As to time point: blood 4 weeks post-SBRT, at nephrectomy. The treatment here: 15 Gy SBRT to primary tumor, nephrectomy 4 weeks later. Nephrectomy followed 15 Gy stereotactic body radiation by 4 weeks. This CDR3 spans 15 amino acids. J gave up 9 bases and V 5 bases, and 12 bases lay outside the gene matches. CDR1 is SGHDT and CDR2 is YYEEEE in the germline V gene.

The specimen comprised blood, sampled from a patient whose treatment included radiotherapy and nephrectomy. V gene TRBV5-6 combines with J gene TRBJ2-1; TRBD1 matches at 9 bases. The receptor was derived from a woman aged 45-60 years with renal cell carcinoma. This chain's CDR3 is CASRLRDRESGEQFF. DNA for the CDR3: TGTGCCAGCAGGCTCCGGGACAGGGAGAGCGGTGAGCAGTTCTTC.